The 31 T cell receptor beta chains below come from one sample, sequenced in a study of T-cell memory formation after mild COVID-19. TCRdb independently ran MiXCR on the 5' RACE reads; one entry per CDR3 protein. The data hold more than 6,000 distinct CDR3 sequences, with roughly 20% observed a single time. Specimen: PBMCs or a T cell subset sorted from them (not recorded which). The receptors come from an adult woman who had mild COVID-19 (a few samples of this study predate the infection). Cell type and time point are not known.

This clonotype was recorded at least ten times. The genes are TRBV4-3 and TRBJ2-1, with D perhaps assigned TRBD1 or TRBD2 (7 bases each). Germline V gene data show CDR1 as LGHNA and CDR2 as YSLEER. CDR3 size: 18 residues. Trimming took off 4 bases at V and 0 bases at J, with 19 bases between the two ends. For the CDR3, the DNA is TGCGCCAGCAGCCTAACAGGGGACTACCGGAGCTCCTACAATGAGCAGTTCTTC. Protein product: CASSLTGDYRSSYNEQFF.

This clonotype was counted ten times or more. V and J are TRBV6-5 and TRBJ2-5, with 11 bases identical to TRBD2. V dropped 5 bases and J dropped 5; count of bases not matched to a gene: 4. From germline, CDR1 is MNHEY and CDR2 SVGAGI. This CDR3 has 14 amino acids. CDR3: CASSLAGGLETQYF. The CDR3 nucleotides are TGTGCCAGCAGTCTAGCGGGGGGCCTTGAGACCCAGTACTTC.

The chain has TRBV2 and TRBJ2-3; D not certain. CDR1 and CDR2 from the germline V gene are SNHLY and FYNNEI. Between the trimmed V and J ends, which lost 6 bases and 0 bases, there was a span of 10 bases. This CDR3 is 14 amino acids long. The CDR3: CASRTAESTDTQYF. The CDR3 bases are TGTGCCAGCAGAACCGCGGAAAGCACAGATACGCAGTATTTT.

This clonotype was recorded many times. The J gene is TRBJ2-1, the V gene TRBV6-2 or TRBV6-3, with TRBD2 identical over 10 bases. Per the germline V gene, CDR1 is MNHEY and CDR2 is SVGEGT. V trimming: 6 bases; J trimming: 8 bases; junction bases outside the gene matches: 10. This CDR3 has 15 amino acids. In DNA, the CDR3 is TGTGCCAGCAGGCGGGGACTAGCGCCCGCGGATGAGCAGTTCTTC. This codes for CASRRGLAPADEQFF.

V and J are TRBV7-9 and TRBJ1-3; D is ambiguous. CDR3 length: 16 residues. Between the trimmed V and J ends, which lost 4 bases and 0 bases, there was a span of 13 bases. Germline CDR1 is SEHNR and CDR2 is FQNEAQ (reference sequence). The CDR3 loop reads CASSSSVVLSGNTIYF. DNA of the CDR3: TGTGCCAGCAGCTCCTCCGTGGTTCTCTCTGGAAACACCATATATTTT.

This clonotype is labeled as medium-sized. The chain is built from TRBV4-1 and TRBJ1-1; D not resolved. Germline CDR1 is MGHRA and CDR2 is YSYEKL. V was trimmed by 3 bases and J by 3 bases, leaving 17 bases between them. The CDR3 consists of 16 residues. The CDR3 DNA reads as TGCGCCAGCAGCCACCGGACGGGGTGGGGTGACACTGAAGCTTTCTTT. Its protein is CASSHRTGWGDTEAFF.

This clonotype was detected many times. The chain carries TRBV5-1 and TRBJ2-7; tentative D call: TRBD1 (6 bases). Germline loops: CDR1 SGHRS, CDR2 YFSETQ. V lost 6 bases and J lost 0, with 16 bases in between. This CDR3 spans 15 amino acids. CDR3 loop: CASMAGTGNSYEQYF. CDR3 bases: TGCGCCAGCATGGCGGGTACAGGGAACTCCTACGAGCAGTACTTC. The full variable domain, its missing parts supplied by reference TRBV5-1 and TRBJ2-7, is KAGVTQTPRYLIKTRGQQVTLSCSPISGHRSVSWYQQTPGQGLQFLFEYFSETQRNKGNFPGRFSGRQFSNSRSEMNVSTLELGDSALYLCASMAGTGNSYEQYFGPGTRLTVT.

This clonotype has a count of ten or more. The chain is built from TRBV7-6 and TRBJ1-6; TRBD1 aligns across 7 bases. The CDR3 is 14 residues long. The junction had 5 bases not matched to a gene; V was cut back by 5 bases and J by 7 bases. Germline CDR1 SGHVS, CDR2 FNYEAQ. The chain's CDR3 is CASSPQGRNSPLHF. The CDR3 region has the DNA TGTGCCAGCAGCCCACAGGGGCGGAATTCACCCCTCCACTTT.

The sample holds a few counts of this clonotype. J is TRBJ1-2 and V is TRBV24-1; 10 nucleotides match TRBD1. CDR3 length: 15 residues. Per the germline V gene, CDR1 is KGHDR and CDR2 is SFDVKD. Losses at the gene ends were 4 bases for V and 2 bases for J; bases not matched to a gene: 3. CDR3 sequence reads: CATSEKGQGNYGYTF. The CDR3 nucleotides read TGTGCCACCAGTGAAAAGGGACAGGGGAACTATGGCTACACCTTC.

In this sample, this clonotype turned up many times. This sequence joins TRBV9 and TRBJ2-7, with D unclear. Trimming took 5 bases from V and 7 from J, leaving 7 bases between them. Germline lookup yields CDR1 SGDLS and CDR2 YYNGEE. The CDR3 totals 10 residues. The CDR3 reads CASRWGEQYF. The CDR3 nucleotides read TGTGCCAGCAGGTGGGGTGAGCAGTACTTC.

This clonotype appeared many times. This chain uses TRBV6-5 with TRBJ2-3, with 8 bases aligning to TRBD1. With V trimmed by 6 bases and J by 3 bases, 11 bases remained unmatched. The CDR3 is 16 amino acids. The germline V gene has CDR1 MNHEY and CDR2 SVGAGI. The CDR3 region is CASRPPGQVLTDTQYF. CDR3 nucleotide sequence: TGTGCCAGCAGGCCTCCGGGACAGGTACTTACAGATACGCAGTATTTT.

This clonotype was counted many times. V gene TRBV15 combines with J gene TRBJ1-4, with D possibly matching TRBD1 (6 bases). The CDR3 contains 16 residues. Germline V gene lookup returns CDR1 LNHNV and CDR2 YYDKDF (reference sequence). V was clipped by 5 bases and J by 7 bases, with 20 bases between them. CDR3 DNA: TGTGCCACCAGCCCCTACCCCGGGGGCGCAAGTGAAAAACTGTTTTTT. Its protein is CATSPYPGGASEKLFF. The full variable domain, with the rest looked up from reference TRBV15 and TRBJ1-4, is DAMVIQNPRYQVTQFGKPVTLSCSQTLNHNVMYWYQQKSSQAPKLLFHYYDKDFNNEADTPDNFQSRRPNTSFCFLDIRSPGLGDTAMYLCATSPYPGGASEKLFFGSGTQLSVL.

This clonotype was detected ten times or more. The rearrangement uses TRBV19 and TRBJ2-3; no firm D call. The germline V gene has CDR1 LNHDA and CDR2 SQIVND (reference sequence). V lost 1 base and J lost 7, with 9 bases in between. The CDR3 is 13 amino acids. CDR3 in DNA: TGTGCCAGTAGTATAGTGTCCCCGAATACGCAGTATTTT. Amino acids: CASSIVSPNTQYF.

The chain carries TRBV7-8 and TRBJ1-2; 10 nucleotides line up with TRBD1. The CDR3 has 14 residues. From germline, CDR1 is SGHVS and CDR2 FQNEAQ. Trimming took 5 bases from V and 4 from J; bases not matched to a gene: 4. CDR3 nucleotides: TGTGCCAGCAGCCTTGGGGACAGGGGCTATGGCTACACCTTC. Its translation is CASSLGDRGYGYTF.

The V call is TRBV5-5, the J call TRBJ2-1; D uncertain. The V end lost 4 bases, the J end lost 10 bases, and 21 bases lay between the germline ends. Germline CDR1 is SGHKS and CDR2 is YYEKEE (reference sequence). The CDR3 covers 15 residues. This CDR3 reads CASSLRAPRVPEQFF. The DNA for the CDR3 is TGTGCCAGCAGCCTTCGGGCCCCCCGGGTTCCGGAGCAGTTCTTC.

This clonotype was detected only once. J is TRBJ2-7 and V is TRBV7-6, with TRBD2 matching over 9 bases. Germline V lookup: CDR1 SGHVS, CDR2 FNYEAQ. Germline trimming cut 8 bases from V and 2 bases from J; bases unmatched to any gene: 7. This CDR3 has 14 residues. For the CDR3, the DNA is TGTGCCAGCGCGGGAGGGGGAGTTCCCTACGAGCAGTACTTC. Its protein product is CASAGGGVPYEQYF.

This clonotype has a count of ten or more. The CDR3 region is CASKTGTEHNEQFF. CDR3 sequence (DNA): TGTGCCAGCAAGACCGGGACAGAACACAATGAGCAGTTCTTC. The chain uses TRBV7-8 and TRBJ2-1; TRBD1 matches 7 bases. V lost 7 bases and J lost 5; bases outside the gene matches: 8. CDR3 length equals 14 residues. The germline V gene encodes CDR1 SGHVS and CDR2 FQNEAQ. Filled out from reference TRBV7-8 and TRBJ2-1, the complete variable domain reads GAGVSQSPRYKVAKRGQDVALRCDPISGHVSLFWYQQALGQGPEFLTYFQNEAQLDKSGLPSDRFFAERPEGSVSTLKIQRTQQEDSAVYLCASKTGTEHNEQFFGPGTRLTVL.

This clonotype was seen many times. This sequence joins TRBV20-1 and TRBJ2-1; TRBD1 agrees at 7 bases. Germline CDR1 is DFQATT and CDR2 is SNEGSKA (reference sequence). This CDR3 contains 15 residues. The V segment lost 7 bases and the J segment 0 bases; nucleotides outside the gene matches: 9. The DNA of the CDR3 is TGCAGTGTCCGCCCCGGGACAGCCTCCTACAATGAGCAGTTCTTC. This sequence encodes CSVRPGTASYNEQFF.

This clonotype ranks as medium-sized. The V gene is TRBV27, the J gene TRBJ2-7, with a possible D match to TRBD1 (5 bases). Germline V CDR1 and CDR2: MNHEY, SMNVEV (reference sequence). This CDR3 comprises 14 residues. V lost 2 bases, J lost 2 bases, and 10 bases lay in between. Written as DNA, the CDR3 is TGTGCCAGCAGTTTAAAGGGGTTTGCCTACGAGCAGTACTTC. Its translation is CASSLKGFAYEQYF.

Sample share makes this clonotype medium-sized. This chain links TRBV20-1 with TRBJ2-2; D call uncertain. The V gene's germline CDR1 is DFQATT and CDR2 SNEGSKA (reference sequence). Trimming removed 2 bases from V and 2 bases from J, with 12 bases in between. The CDR3 covers 15 residues. The CDR3 loop is CSARLGGPNTGELFF. The CDR3 DNA reads TGCAGTGCTAGACTGGGCGGACCAAACACCGGGGAGCTGTTTTTT.

By proportion, this clonotype is medium-sized. V gene TRBV4-3 combines with J gene TRBJ1-5; TRBD1 agrees at 7 bases. The V gene end was trimmed by 0 bases and the J gene end by 5 bases; junction bases not matched to a gene: 13. Germline CDR1 is LGHNA and CDR2 is YSLEER. This CDR3 is 18 amino acids long. This CDR3 is CASSQDIERTGDDQPQHF. CDR3 nucleotides: TGCGCCAGCAGCCAAGATATTGAACGGACAGGCGATGATCAGCCCCAGCATTTT.

This clonotype was recorded at least ten times. This chain's CDR3 is CASSLLGQYSGNTIYF. CDR3 in DNA: TGTGCCAGCAGCTTATTGGGACAGTACTCTGGAAACACCATATATTTT. The chain links TRBV7-9 to TRBJ1-3; 7 bases agree with TRBD1. CDR3 length: 16 amino acids. CDR1 is SEHNR and CDR2 is FQNEAQ in the germline V gene (reference sequence). The V segment lost 2 bases and the J segment 0 bases; nucleotides outside the gene matches: 4.

This clonotype was observed at least ten times. This sequence joins TRBV5-4 and TRBJ2-3; unclear D gene. The germline V gene encodes CDR1 SGHNT and CDR2 YYREEE (reference sequence). Trimming removed 4 bases at V and 5 bases at J, with 8 bases between. There are 12 residues in the CDR3. As DNA, the CDR3 is TGTGCCAGCAGCCCGGCGGAAGATACGCAGTATTTT. Translated, it gives CASSPAEDTQYF.

This clonotype was seen many times. The V gene is TRBV11-2, the J gene TRBJ2-6, with 12 bases aligning to TRBD1. Germline V lookup: CDR1 SGHAT, CDR2 FQNNGV. The V gene end was trimmed by 5 bases and the J gene end by 1 base; junction bases not matched to a gene: 3. The CDR3 sequence is 17 residues long. The CDR3 protein is CASSTGQGASGANVLTF. CDR3 nucleotides: TGTGCCAGCAGCACGGGACAGGGGGCGTCTGGGGCCAACGTCCTGACTTTC.

The table lists this clonotype with many counts. The chain links TRBV11-1 to TRBJ1-1, with TRBD1 as a possible D gene (5 bases). The CDR3 consists of 12 residues. The germline V gene has CDR1 SGHAT and CDR2 FQDESV (reference sequence). The CDR3 nucleotides read TGTGCGGCAGGGATGATGAACACTGAAGCTTTCTTT. Protein product: CAAGMMNTEAFF.

This clonotype was recorded many times. The rearrangement joins TRBV30 to TRBJ1-2, with a weak D call TRBD1 (5 bases). Germline assignment: CDR1 GTSNPN and CDR2 SVGIG (reference sequence). V was trimmed by 0 bases and J by 3 bases, leaving 11 bases between them. The CDR3 spans 14 residues. CDR3: CAWSVGAGHYGYTF. DNA for the CDR3: TGTGCCTGGAGTGTAGGTGCAGGGCACTATGGCTACACCTTC.

This clonotype is a singleton in its sample. The rearrangement uses TRBV10-3 and TRBJ2-5, with TRBD2 matching over 7 bases. CDR1 ENHRY and CDR2 SYGVKD come from the germline V gene. The CDR3 totals 17 residues. The V gene end was trimmed by 6 bases and the J gene end by 2 bases; junction bases not matched to a gene: 15. The chain's CDR3 is CAISLKGRGRGQETQYF. CDR3 nucleotide sequence: TGTGCCATCAGCCTTAAAGGGAGGGGAAGAGGGCAAGAGACCCAGTACTTC.

This clonotype was picked up many times. V gene TRBV6-1 combines with J gene TRBJ2-3; D remains ambiguous. This CDR3 region has 14 residues. Germline assignment: CDR1 MNHNS and CDR2 SASEGT. With 2 bases removed from V and 2 bases from J, the gap between germline ends came to 8 bases. This chain's CDR3 is CASSEPLHTDTQYF. The CDR3 DNA reads as TGTGCCAGCAGTGAACCACTTCACACAGATACGCAGTATTTT.

In its sample, this clonotype was seen many times. The chain uses TRBV3-1 and TRBJ2-1; D could derive from TRBD1 or TRBD2 (6 bases each). The germline CDR1 and CDR2 sequences are LGHDT and YNNKEL (reference sequence). The CDR3 contains 15 residues. The ends were cut back, 0 bases at V and 8 bases at J, with 14 bases in the middle. The CDR3 nucleotides read TGTGCCAGCAGCCAAGAATGGGGGGCCTTGGATGAGCAGTTCTTC. This gives the protein CASSQEWGALDEQFF.

This clonotype showed up many times. The gene calls are TRBV13 and TRBJ2-7; D is perhaps TRBD2 (6 bases). Between the trimmed V and J ends, which lost 4 bases and 1 base, there was a span of 8 bases. CDR3 length equals 13 residues. The germline V gene encodes CDR1 PRHDT and CDR2 FYEKMQ (reference sequence). This CDR3 is CASSSAGSYEQYF. Here the CDR3 DNA reads TGTGCCAGCAGCTCGGCGGGGTCCTACGAGCAGTACTTC.

The chain couples TRBV20-1 to TRBJ1-1; D gene unclear. Germline CDR1 DFQATT, CDR2 SNEGSKA (reference sequence). The CDR3 loop spans 14 amino acids. V lost 6 bases to trimming and J lost 11 bases, with 25 bases between them. The chain's CDR3 is CSAPRIGRNSDAFF. The CDR3 coding sequence is TGCAGTGCGCCGAGGATAGGGCGAAACTCCGACGCTTTCTTT.